The source of this TCR beta chain is a study of beta chain features in type 1 diabetes. This clone was counted ten times or more. The CDR3 totals 14 residues. Trimming cost V 1 base and J 2 bases, with 6 bases left between them. Germline values: CDR1 LGHNA, CDR2 YSLEER. Reverse transcription of all isolated RNA meant that expressed TCRB transcripts were sequenced. Method: immunoSEQ multiplex PCR; TCRdb's copy keeps in-frame clones and lacks some. Of some 150,000 clones listed, less than 8.5% are singletons. The sample comprised central memory CD4+ T cells from blood. The genes are TRBV4-3 and TRBJ2-1, with D uncertain. The sequence was collected from a woman aged 25 to 39 in good health. The CDR3 DNA follows: TGCGCCAGCAGCCAAGGCGTTGCCTACAATGAGCAGTTCTTC. Its translation: CASSQGVAYNEQFF.